A selection of T cell receptor beta chains follows, all from one sample in a study of CD8 T cells in ankylosing spondylitis. A single record per CDR3 protein comes from TCRdb applying MiXCR to the 5' RACE reads. This sample has some 700,000 distinct CDR3 sequences, with 15% to 20% found just once. Sequenced material: blood, either unsorted or a sorted T cell fraction (not recorded which). The receptor source for this set is a male donor with ankylosing spondylitis. Each CDR3 is given with its conserved first and last residue.

j_call v_call cdr3_aa
TRBJ2-3 TRBV12-3/TRBV12-4 CASSFMIGRGTDTQYF
TRBJ1-4 TRBV18 CASSPPGAAEEKLFF
TRBJ2-7 TRBV5-6 CASSLEEAASAGEQYF
TRBJ1-2 TRBV4-3 CASTWVWGGTNYGYTF
TRBJ2-5 TRBV20-1 CSARVWGLVETQYF
TRBJ2-7 TRBV5-6 CASSSDYSYEQYF
TRBJ1-2 TRBV10-3 CAISESTEGANYGYTF
TRBJ1-2 TRBV29-1 CSVDQRGTFRGYTF
TRBJ2-7 TRBV12-3/TRBV12-4 CASSLGVAGDEQYF
TRBJ2-7 TRBV4-1 CASSQDRAGNYEQYF
TRBJ2-7 TRBV3-1 CASSPRDTRVNEQYF
TRBJ2-6 TRBV20-1 CSARGSGPESGANVLTF
TRBJ2-5 TRBV18 CASSPTTSGSRRTQYF
TRBJ2-5 TRBV2 CASSESGGQETQYF
TRBJ2-3 TRBV20-1 CSARPRTSGSDTQYF
TRBJ2-2 TRBV6-1 CASSVYTAGELFF
TRBJ2-7 TRBV29-1 CSVEGTGSHEQYF
TRBJ2-1 TRBV14 CASSHYSGSGYNEQFF
TRBJ1-2 TRBV12-3/TRBV12-4 CASSPTGVPYGYTF
TRBJ2-7 TRBV20-1 CSARDPGRTYEQYF
TRBJ2-5 TRBV20-1 CSAWKAGRETQYF
TRBJ2-3 TRBV4-2 CASSQDSAGGTDTQYF
TRBJ2-5 TRBV7-7 CASSAGQLHLLQETQYF
TRBJ2-1 TRBV20-1 CSAEGLAGQEEFF
TRBJ2-5 TRBV4-2 CASSQGEAGLQETQYF
TRBJ2-1 TRBV11-2 CASSSGTVTYNEQFF
TRBJ2-3 TRBV20-1 CSAGTSGRADTQYF
TRBJ2-1 TRBV10-3 CATALVDRDNEQFF
TRBJ2-1 TRBV18 CASSPAGWIGDLLNEQFF
TRBJ2-3 TRBV7-8 CASSSYLLAGNTDTQYF
TRBJ1-5 TRBV12-3/TRBV12-4 CASSYGADQPQHF
TRBJ2-6 TRBV5-1 CASSSRGIEGANVLTF
TRBJ1-5 TRBV29-1 CSVVGDSNQPQHF
TRBJ2-2 TRBV4-3 CASRVAGYGELFF
TRBJ2-1 TRBV5-6 CASSLALAGAYNEQFF
TRBJ1-1 TRBV5-1 CASSIGFRANTEAFF
TRBJ2-7 TRBV27 CASSLIRAGGAYEQYF
TRBJ2-3 TRBV5-1 CASSLLLAGGPSTDTQYF
TRBJ1-6 TRBV4-1 CASSHGTGVSYNSPLHF
TRBJ2-3 TRBV12-3/TRBV12-4 CASSLRSGGTDTQYF
TRBJ2-1 TRBV28 CASSLLARSEEQFF
TRBJ2-7 TRBV20-1 CSASALTRGQYEQYF
TRBJ2-4 TRBV6-1 CASSLSGKAKNIQYF
TRBJ2-7 TRBV29-1 CSVLMGTYEQYF
TRBJ1-2 TRBV12-3/TRBV12-4 CASRGTGLDYGYTF
TRBJ2-1 TRBV28 CASSWDHLSLHNEQFF
TRBJ2-1 TRBV29-1 CSVDLSGLARHEQFF
TRBJ1-4 TRBV6-5 CASSYGGQGREKLFF
TRBJ1-1 TRBV4-1 CASSPRQEPNTEAFF
TRBJ2-7 TRBV6-2/TRBV6-3 CASSTDGYSYEQYF
TRBJ2-5 TRBV19 CASTSGGGGQETQYF
TRBJ2-5 TRBV4-2 CASSQEGGEETQYF
TRBJ2-7 TRBV5-1 CASSGGDRAYEQYF